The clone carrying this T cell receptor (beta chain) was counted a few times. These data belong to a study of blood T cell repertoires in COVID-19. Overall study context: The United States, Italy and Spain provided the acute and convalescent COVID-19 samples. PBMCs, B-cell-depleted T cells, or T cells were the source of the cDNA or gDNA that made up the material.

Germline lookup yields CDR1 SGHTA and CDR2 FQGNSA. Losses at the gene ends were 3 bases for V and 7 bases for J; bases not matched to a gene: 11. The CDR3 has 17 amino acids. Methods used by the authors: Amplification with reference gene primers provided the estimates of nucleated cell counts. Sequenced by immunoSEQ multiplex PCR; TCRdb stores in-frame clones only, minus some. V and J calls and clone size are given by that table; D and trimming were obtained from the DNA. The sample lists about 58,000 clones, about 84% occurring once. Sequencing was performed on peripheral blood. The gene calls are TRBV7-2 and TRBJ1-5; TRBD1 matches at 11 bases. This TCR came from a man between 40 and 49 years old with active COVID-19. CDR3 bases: TGTGCCAGCAGCTTGTGGACAGGGGGCAAAATGGACCAGCCCCAGCATTTT. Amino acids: CASSLWTGGKMDQPQHF.